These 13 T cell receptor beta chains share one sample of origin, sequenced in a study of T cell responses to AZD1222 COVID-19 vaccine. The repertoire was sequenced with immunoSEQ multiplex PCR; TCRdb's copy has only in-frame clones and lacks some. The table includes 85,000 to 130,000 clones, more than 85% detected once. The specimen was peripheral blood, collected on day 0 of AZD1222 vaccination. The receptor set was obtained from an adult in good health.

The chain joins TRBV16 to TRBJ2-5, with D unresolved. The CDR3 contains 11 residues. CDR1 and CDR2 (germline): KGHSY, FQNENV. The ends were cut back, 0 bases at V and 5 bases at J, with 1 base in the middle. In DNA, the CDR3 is TGTGCCAGCAGCCAATCGGAGACCCAGTACTTC. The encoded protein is CASSQSETQYF.

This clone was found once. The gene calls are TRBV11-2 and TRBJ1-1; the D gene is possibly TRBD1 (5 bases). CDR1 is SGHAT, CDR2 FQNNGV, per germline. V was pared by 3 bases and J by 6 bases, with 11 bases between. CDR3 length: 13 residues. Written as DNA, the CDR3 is TGTGCCAGCAGCTTGCCAGGGAGAGCTGAAGCTTTCTTT. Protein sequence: CASSLPGRAEAFF.

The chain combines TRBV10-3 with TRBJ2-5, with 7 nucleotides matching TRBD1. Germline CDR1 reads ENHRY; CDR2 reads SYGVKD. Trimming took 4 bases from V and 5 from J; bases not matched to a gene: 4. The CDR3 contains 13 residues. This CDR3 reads CAISVDRWETQYF. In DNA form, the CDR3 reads TGTGCCATCAGTGTGGACAGGTGGGAGACCCAGTACTTC.

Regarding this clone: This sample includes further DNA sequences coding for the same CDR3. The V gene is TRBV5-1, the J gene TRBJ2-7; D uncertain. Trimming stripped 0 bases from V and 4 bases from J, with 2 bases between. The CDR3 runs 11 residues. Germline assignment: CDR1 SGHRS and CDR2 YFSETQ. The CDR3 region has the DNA TGCGCCAGCAGCTTGGGTTACGAGCAGTACTTC. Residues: CASSLGYEQYF.

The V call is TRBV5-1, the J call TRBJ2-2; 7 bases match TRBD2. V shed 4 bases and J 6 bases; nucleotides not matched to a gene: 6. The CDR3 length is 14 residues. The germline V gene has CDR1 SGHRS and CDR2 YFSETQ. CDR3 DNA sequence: TGCGCCAGCAGCACGGGAGGCCTCGCCGGGGAGCTGTTTTTT. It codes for CASSTGGLAGELFF. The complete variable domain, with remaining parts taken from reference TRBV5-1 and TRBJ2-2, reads KAGVTQTPRYLIKTRGQQVTLSCSPISGHRSVSWYQQTPGQGLQFLFEYFSETQRNKGNFPGRFSGRQFSNSRSEMNVSTLELGDSALYLCASSTGGLAGELFFGEGSRLTVL.

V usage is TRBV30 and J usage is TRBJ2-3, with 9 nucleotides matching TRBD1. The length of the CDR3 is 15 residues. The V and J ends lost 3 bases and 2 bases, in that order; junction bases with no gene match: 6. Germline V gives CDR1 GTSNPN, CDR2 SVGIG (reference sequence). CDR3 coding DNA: TGTGCCTGGAGGGCCGGGACAGGGCTCACAGATACGCAGTATTTT. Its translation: CAWRAGTGLTDTQYF.

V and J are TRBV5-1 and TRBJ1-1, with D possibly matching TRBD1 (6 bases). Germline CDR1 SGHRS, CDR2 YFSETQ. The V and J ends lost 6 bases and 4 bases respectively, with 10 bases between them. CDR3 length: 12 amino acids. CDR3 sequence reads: CASTGQSTEAFF. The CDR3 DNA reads TGCGCCAGCACCGGACAGTCCACTGAAGCTTTCTTT.

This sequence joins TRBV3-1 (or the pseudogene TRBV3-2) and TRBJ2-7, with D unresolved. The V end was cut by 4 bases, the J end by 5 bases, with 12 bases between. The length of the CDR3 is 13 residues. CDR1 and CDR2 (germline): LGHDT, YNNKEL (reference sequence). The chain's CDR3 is CASSPKQSHEQYF. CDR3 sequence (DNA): TGTGCCAGCAGCCCCAAGCAATCCCACGAGCAGTACTTC.

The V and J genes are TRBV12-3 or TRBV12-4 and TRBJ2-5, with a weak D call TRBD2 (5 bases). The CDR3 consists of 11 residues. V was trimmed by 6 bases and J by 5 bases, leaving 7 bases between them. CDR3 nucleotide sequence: TGTGCCAGCAGCCGGGGTGAGACCCAGTACTTC. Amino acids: CASSRGETQYF.

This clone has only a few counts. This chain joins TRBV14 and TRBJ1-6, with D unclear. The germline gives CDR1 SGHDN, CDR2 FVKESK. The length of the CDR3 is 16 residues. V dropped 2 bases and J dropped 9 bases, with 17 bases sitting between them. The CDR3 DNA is TGTGCCAGCAGCCAACTACTGCCGGACGGAGGTTCACCCCTCCACTTT. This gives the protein CASSQLLPDGGSPLHF.

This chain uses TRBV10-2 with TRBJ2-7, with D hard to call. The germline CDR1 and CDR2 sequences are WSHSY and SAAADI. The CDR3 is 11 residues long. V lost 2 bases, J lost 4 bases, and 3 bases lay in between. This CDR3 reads CASSEGYEQYF. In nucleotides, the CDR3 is TGCGCCAGCAGTGAGGGTTACGAGCAGTACTTC.

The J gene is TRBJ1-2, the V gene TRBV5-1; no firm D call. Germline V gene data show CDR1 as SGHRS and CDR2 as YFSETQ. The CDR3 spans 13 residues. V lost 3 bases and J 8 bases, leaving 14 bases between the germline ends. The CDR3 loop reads CASSSPEGEGYTF. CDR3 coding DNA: TGCGCCAGCAGCTCCCCCGAGGGAGAGGGCTACACCTTC. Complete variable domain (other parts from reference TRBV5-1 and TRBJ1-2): KAGVTQTPRYLIKTRGQQVTLSCSPISGHRSVSWYQQTPGQGLQFLFEYFSETQRNKGNFPGRFSGRQFSNSRSEMNVSTLELGDSALYLCASSSPEGEGYTFGSGTRLTVV.

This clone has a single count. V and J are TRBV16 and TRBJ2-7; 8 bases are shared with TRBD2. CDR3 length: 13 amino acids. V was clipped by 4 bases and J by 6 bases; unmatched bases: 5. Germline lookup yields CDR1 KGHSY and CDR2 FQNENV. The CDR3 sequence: CASSRTSGGEQYF. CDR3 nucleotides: TGTGCCAGCAGCCGAACTAGCGGCGGCGAGCAGTACTTC.